This is a list of T cell receptor beta chains from one sample in a study of shared clonotypes between healthy human individuals. Sequencing was performed with immunoSEQ multiplex PCR; in TCRdb, only in-frame clones are kept and a portion is missing. The profile covers around 2.3 million clones, with 90% to 97% appearing a single time and about 0.13% taken by the ten largest. The specimen sequenced was naive CD4+ T cells sorted from blood. Receptor source: a young man in good health. CDR3s include the opening cysteine and the closing phenylalanine or tryptophan. The D gene is left open where the match is weak. Some rows have no size entry. The others give once, few or many, or a class for an expanded clone.

clone_size j_call d_call v_call cdr3_nt cdr3_aa
- TRBJ2-1 - TRBV10-3 TGTGCCATCAGTGAGGACCTAGCGTTAGGTCTCAATGAGCAGTTCTTC CAISEDLALGLNEQFF
- TRBJ1-5 - TRBV10-2 TGCGCCAGCAGTGAGCAGGGACGGCAGCCCCAGCATTTT CASSEQGRQPQHF
- TRBJ1-4 TRBD1 TRBV6-6 TGTGCCAGCAGTTACAGGGACAGGGAAAAACTGTTTTTT CASSYRDREKLFF
- TRBJ1-2 - TRBV5-4 TGTGCCAGCAGCCAGGACAGTGTTGGCTATGGCTACACCTTC CASSQDSVGYGYTF
- TRBJ2-3 TRBD2 TRBV9 TGTGCCAGCAGCGTAGGAAGCGGGGGGGCAGCAGATACGCAGTATTTT CASSVGSGGAADTQYF
- TRBJ2-5 - TRBV20-1 TGCAGTGCTAGTCCCGGCGAGACCCAGTACTTC CSASPGETQYF
- TRBJ2-7 - TRBV5-1 TGCGCCAGCAGCCCGGCGTCACTCAACTACGAGCAGTACTTC CASSPASLNYEQYF
- TRBJ2-7 - TRBV6-6 TGTGCCAGCAGTCTTTCAAAGGGAGGAGAGCAGTACTTC CASSLSKGGEQYF
- TRBJ2-7 - TRBV7-2 TGTGCCAGCGCTACTTCCTACGAGCAGTACTTC CASATSYEQYF
- TRBJ2-2 TRBD2 TRBV11-3 TGTGCCAGCAGCTCGGGACTAGCGGGAGGAACCGGGGAGCTGTTTTTT CASSSGLAGGTGELFF
- TRBJ1-4 TRBD1 TRBV5-1 TGCGCCAGCAGCACGGGACAACGGAGGGGGCCCGGGGAAAAACTGTTTTTT CASSTGQRRGPGEKLFF
- TRBJ1-2 - TRBV5-1 TGCGCCAGCAGCTTGGAAATCTTGGGATATGGCTACACCTTC CASSLEILGYGYTF
- TRBJ1-1 - TRBV15 TGTGCCACCAGCAGAGGAGGAGCAGCGAACACTGAAGCTTTCTTT CATSRGGAANTEAFF
- TRBJ2-6 TRBD2 TRBV4-3 TGCGCCAGCAGCTCGGGACTAGCGGGCGTCTCTGGGGCCAACGTCCTGACTTTC CASSSGLAGVSGANVLTF
- TRBJ1-2 - TRBV10-2 TGCGCCAGCAGTGAGATTCGGGAGTATGGCTACACCTTC CASSEIREYGYTF
- TRBJ2-2 - TRBV7-6 TGTGCCAGCAGCTTAACCAGGGTTACCGGGGAGCTGTTTTTT CASSLTRVTGELFF
- TRBJ1-4 - TRBV5-6 TGTGCCAGCAGCATGGGTTCGGAGGTTGAAAAACTGTTTTTT CASSMGSEVEKLFF
- TRBJ2-2 TRBD1 TRBV25-1 TGTGCCAGCAGTGGGTACAGGGGGCCGGACACCGGGGAGCTGTTTTTT CASSGYRGPDTGELFF
few TRBJ1-5 - TRBV10-1 TGCGCCAGGTACAATCAGCCCCAGCATTTT CARYNQPQHF
few TRBJ1-5 TRBD1 TRBV18 TGTGCCAGCTCACCTAACAGGGGTCAGCCCCAGCATTTT CASSPNRGQPQHF
- TRBJ2-6 - TRBV10-3 TGTGCCATCACCAATATTCCAGCTTCGCCCTCTGGGGCCAACGTCCTGACTTTC CAITNIPASPSGANVLTF
- TRBJ2-3 - TRBV2 TGTGCCAGCAGTGAAGCACGCGGGCGGGACCTCACAGATACGCAGTATTTT CASSEARGRDLTDTQYF
- TRBJ1-6 TRBD1 TRBV6-1 TGTGCCAGCAGCCGGGACAGAGCTAATTCACCCCTCCACTTT CASSRDRANSPLHF
- TRBJ1-2 - TRBV12-5 TGTGCTAGTGGTTTGGTACGAACAGGGCCCCCGAGCGGCTACACCTTC CASGLVRTGPPSGYTF